The clone carrying this TCR beta chain was seen only a few times. Its cognate antigen is unknown. Mouse germline and gene names are used. Sorting of pooled cutaneous lymph node cells was based on CD4, CD8alpha, NKG2D, NKG2ACE and other markers. Extraction and reverse transcription of RNA yielded cDNA as the sequencing template. The assay was immunoSEQ multiplex PCR, and TCRdb's table has in-frame clones only and misses some. This sample comprises around 290,000 clones, none seen once only. This sample is drawn from a study of CD8+ T cells in alopecia areata. Study details: The 7-10-week-old female C3H/HeJ mice were given skin taken from roughly 6-13-month-old C3H/HeJ graft donors that had spontaneous alopecia. Study observations and caveats: Sequence data from scalp samples additionally include resident alphabeta T cells of normal skin. The study found higher clonality in lesional than normal scalp, especially in alopecia totalis/universalis.

The receptor was derived from a C3H/HeJ mouse with alopecia areata. Strain haplotype at MHC: H2-k. Sequenced input: CD4+ T cells sorted from a lymph node.

CDR3 residues: CASGPGTGDTQYF. The sequenced CDR3 bases are TGTGCCAGCGGTCCCGGGACTGGAGAC. The V and J genes are TRBV13-2 and TRBJ2-5; 8 bases match TRBD2. The CDR3 end lies 4 residues beyond the end of the read and is filled in from the germline J gene. Germline values: CDR1 NNHNN, CDR2 SYGAGS (reference sequence). CDR3 size: 13 residues.